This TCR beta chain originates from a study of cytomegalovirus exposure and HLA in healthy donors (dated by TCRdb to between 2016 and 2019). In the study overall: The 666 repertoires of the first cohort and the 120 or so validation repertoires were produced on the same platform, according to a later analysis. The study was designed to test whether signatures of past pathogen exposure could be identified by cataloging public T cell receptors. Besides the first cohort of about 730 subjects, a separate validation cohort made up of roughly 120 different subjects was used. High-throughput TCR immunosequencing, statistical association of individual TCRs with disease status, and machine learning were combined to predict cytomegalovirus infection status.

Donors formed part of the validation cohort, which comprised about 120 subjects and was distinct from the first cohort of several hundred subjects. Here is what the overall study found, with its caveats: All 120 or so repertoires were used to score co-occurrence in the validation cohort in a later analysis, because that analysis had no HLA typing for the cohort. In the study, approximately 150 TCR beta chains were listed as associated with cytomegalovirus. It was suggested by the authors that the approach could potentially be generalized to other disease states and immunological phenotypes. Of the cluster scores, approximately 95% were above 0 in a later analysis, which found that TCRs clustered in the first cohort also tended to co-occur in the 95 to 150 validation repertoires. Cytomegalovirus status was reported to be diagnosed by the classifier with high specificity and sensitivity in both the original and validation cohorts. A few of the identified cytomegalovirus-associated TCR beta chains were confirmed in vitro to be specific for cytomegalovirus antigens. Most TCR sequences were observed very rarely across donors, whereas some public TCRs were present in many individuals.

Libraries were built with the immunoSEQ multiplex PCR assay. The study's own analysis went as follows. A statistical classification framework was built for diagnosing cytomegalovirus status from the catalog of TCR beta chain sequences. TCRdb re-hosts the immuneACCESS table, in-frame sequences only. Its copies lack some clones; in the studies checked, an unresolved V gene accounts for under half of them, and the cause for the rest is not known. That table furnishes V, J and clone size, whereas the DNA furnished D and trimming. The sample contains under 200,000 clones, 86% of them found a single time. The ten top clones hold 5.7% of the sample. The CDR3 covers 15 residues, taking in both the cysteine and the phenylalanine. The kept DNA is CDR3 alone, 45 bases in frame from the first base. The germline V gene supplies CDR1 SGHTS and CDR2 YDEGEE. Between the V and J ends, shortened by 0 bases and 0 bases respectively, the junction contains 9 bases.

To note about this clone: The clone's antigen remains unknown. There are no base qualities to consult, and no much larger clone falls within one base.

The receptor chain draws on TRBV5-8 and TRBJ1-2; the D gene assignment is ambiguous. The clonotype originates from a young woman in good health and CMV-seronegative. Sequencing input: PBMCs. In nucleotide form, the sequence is TGTGCCAGCAGCTTGGGGCCCTATCCTAACTATGGCTACACCTTC. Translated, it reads CASSLGPYPNYGYTF.